A single sample gave rise to the 28 T cell receptor beta chains below, sequenced in a study of blood T cell repertoires in COVID-19. Libraries were prepared by immunoSEQ multiplex PCR; TCRdb keeps only in-frame clonotypes and omits some of them. The data show some 120,000 clones, with over 75% seen just once and more than 6.5% held by the top ten. The sequenced sample was peripheral blood. The origin of the receptors is a man at least 80 years old with active or convalescent COVID-19.

This clone was picked up many times. CDR3 nucleotide sequence: TGCGCCAGCAGCCCATCCCCGTTTCGGGGTTATCAGCCCCAGCATTTT. It codes for CASSPSPFRGYQPQHF. The chain links TRBV4-1 to TRBJ1-5; D is ambiguous. The V end was cut by 4 bases, the J end by 5 bases, with 18 bases between. Germline V gene data show CDR1 as MGHRA and CDR2 as YSYEKL. CDR3 length equals 16 residues.

The chain employs TRBV7-3 and TRBJ2-7; D is possibly TRBD2 (5 bases). Trimming shortened V by 1 base and J by 6 bases, and 10 bases separated the two germline ends. Germline V lookup: CDR1 SGHTA, CDR2 FQGTGA. The length of the CDR3 is 13 residues. CDR3 DNA: TGTGCCAGCAGCTTAATCGCCGGGATCGAGCAGTACTTC. It translates to CASSLIAGIEQYF. The full variable domain, rest sourced from reference TRBV7-3 and TRBJ2-7, is GAGVSQTPSNKVTEKGKYVELRCDPISGHTALYWYRQSLGQGPEFLIYFQGTGAADDSGLPNDRFFAVRPEGSVSTLKIQRTERGDSAVYLCASSLIAGIEQYFGPGTRLTVT.

In this sample, this clone turned up a few times. The sample contains more than one DNA sequence encoding this CDR3. The chain recombines TRBV19 with TRBJ2-1; 7 bases match TRBD2. This CDR3 spans 14 amino acids. V was pared by 4 bases and J by 3 bases, with 3 bases of the junction left unmatched. CDR1 is LNHDA, CDR2 SQIVND, per germline (reference sequence). CDR3 nucleotides: TGTGCCAGTAGTAGGGCTAGCGGCTACAATGAGCAGTTCTTC. Protein: CASSRASGYNEQFF.

The rearrangement joins TRBV19 to TRBJ2-7, with D tentatively TRBD1 (6 bases). Per germline, CDR1 LNHDA and CDR2 SQIVND (reference sequence). Trimming took 8 bases from V and 3 from J, leaving 8 bases between them. The CDR3 runs to 11 residues. As DNA, the CDR3 is TGTGCCAGTTCACAGGGCTACGAGCAGTACTTC. Its protein is CASSQGYEQYF.

The rearrangement uses TRBV9 and TRBJ2-7; D not certain. CDR1 and CDR2 from the germline V gene are SGDLS and YYNGEE. The CDR3 has 13 amino acids. Between the trimmed V and J ends, which lost 3 bases and 9 bases, there was a span of 16 bases. As DNA, the CDR3 is TGTGCCAGCAGCGCCCATTCTGACTCTCGGCAGTACTTC. It codes for CASSAHSDSRQYF.

The V and J genes are TRBV5-1 and TRBJ2-7, with D possibly TRBD2 on 5 matching bases. Germline CDR1 and CDR2: SGHRS and YFSETQ. The CDR3 is 16 residues long. V was cut by 3 bases and J by 4 bases, with 20 bases left in between. CDR3 bases: TGCGCCAGCAGCTCCGCCGGGCCCCGGGGAAGGTACGAGCAGTACTTC. Its translation is CASSSAGPRGRYEQYF.

The rearrangement links TRBV3-1 (or the pseudogene TRBV3-2) to TRBJ1-2; unclear D gene. With 3 bases removed from V and 5 bases from J, the gap between germline ends came to 16 bases. The CDR3 runs to 15 residues. Germline CDR1 and CDR2: LGHDT and YNNKEL (reference sequence). The CDR3 here is CASSQLTRSGYGYTF. The CDR3 DNA follows: TGTGCCAGCAGCCAGTTGACGAGAAGCGGATATGGCTACACCTTC.

The chain has TRBV2 and TRBJ1-1; 9 bases are shared with TRBD1. Trimming at V came to 6 bases and at J to 3 bases, leaving 2 bases not matched to a gene. Germline V gives CDR1 SNHLY, CDR2 FYNNEI. This CDR3 is built from 13 residues. The CDR3 region is CASRRDRDTEAFF. CDR3 sequence (DNA): TGTGCCAGCAGGAGGGACAGGGACACTGAAGCTTTCTTT.

The rearrangement uses TRBV2 and TRBJ2-2; D is perhaps TRBD1 (5 bases). Deletions cut 6 bases from V and 2 bases from J, with 10 bases between. Per the germline V gene, CDR1 is SNHLY and CDR2 is FYNNEI. There are 14 residues in the CDR3. CDR3 coding DNA: TGTGCCAGCAGCGACAGCTTCAACACCGGGGAGCTGTTTTTT. Its protein is CASSDSFNTGELFF.

V and J are TRBV19 and TRBJ2-6; possibly TRBD1 for D (6 bases). Deletions cut 7 bases from V and 0 bases from J, with 16 bases between. The CDR3 extends over 17 amino acids. Germline assignment: CDR1 LNHDA and CDR2 SQIVND (reference sequence). In DNA, the CDR3 is TGTGCCAGTACTAAGCCGGTGGGGGCCTCTGGGGCCAACGTCCTGACTTTC. Translated: CASTKPVGASGANVLTF.

This clone was found a few times. The chain recombines TRBV11-2 with TRBJ2-1; the D gene is possibly TRBD2 (6 bases). The CDR3 consists of 15 residues. Germline loops: CDR1 SGHAT, CDR2 FQNNGV. V was trimmed by 6 bases and J by 3 bases, leaving 15 bases between them. The CDR3 here is CASRSTRGNYNEQFF. The CDR3 bases are TGTGCCAGCAGGTCGACTAGGGGAAACTACAATGAGCAGTTCTTC.

There are many counts of this clone. CDR3 protein: CASSYTGMGVGGYTF. The CDR3 DNA follows: TGTGCCAGCAGTTACACTGGTATGGGAGTGGGAGGCTACACCTTC. The chain links TRBV6-2 or TRBV6-3 to TRBJ1-2, with no clear D. Germline CDR1 and CDR2: MNHEY and SVGEGT. CDR3 size: 15 residues. V gave up 2 bases and J gave up 8 bases, with 18 bases separating them.

V is TRBV19 and J is TRBJ2-7, with TRBD1 as a possible D gene (6 bases). V gave up 3 bases and J gave up 2 bases, with 11 bases separating them. The CDR3 runs to 14 residues. Germline CDR1 is LNHDA and CDR2 is SQIVND (reference sequence). CDR3 DNA: TGTGCCAGTAGTATGTCAGGGGACACCTACGAGCAGTACTTC. Translating it yields CASSMSGDTYEQYF.

This chain links TRBV7-2 with TRBJ2-7; the match to TRBD2 covers 10 bases. Germline CDR1 and CDR2: SGHTA and FQGNSA. The CDR3 length is 17 residues. With 0 bases clipped from V and 5 bases from J, the junction kept 10 bases outside the gene matches. The CDR3 DNA sequence: TGTGCCAGCAGCTTAGCGCCGGGGACTAGCGTCTTTCACGAGCAGTACTTC. It yields the protein CASSLAPGTSVFHEQYF.

This chain links TRBV2 with TRBJ2-3; TRBD1 matches 10 bases. CDR1 is SNHLY and CDR2 is FYNNEI in the germline V gene. The V segment lost 6 bases and the J segment 0 bases; nucleotides outside the gene matches: 3. The CDR3 extends over 15 amino acids. CDR3 residues: CASSRDRGSTDTQYF. In nucleotides, the CDR3 is TGTGCCAGCAGCCGGGACAGGGGTAGCACAGATACGCAGTATTTT.

The V call is TRBV10-3, the J call TRBJ1-1, with 8 nucleotides matching TRBD1. The CDR3 contains 14 residues. V gave up 6 bases and J gave up 2 bases; unmatched junction bases: 5. From germline, CDR1 is ENHRY and CDR2 SYGVKD. The CDR3 here is CAISRQGSNTEAFF. CDR3 DNA sequence: TGTGCCATCAGCCGACAGGGGAGCAACACTGAAGCTTTCTTT.

J is TRBJ1-5 and V is TRBV5-1; the D gene is possibly TRBD1 (5 bases). Germline V gene sequence: CDR1 SGHRS, CDR2 YFSETQ. Trimming took off 0 bases at V and 0 bases at J, with 10 bases between the two ends. CDR3 length: 16 amino acids. CDR3 region: CASSLETADSNQPQHF. As DNA, the CDR3 is TGCGCCAGCAGCTTGGAGACAGCCGATAGCAATCAGCCCCAGCATTTT.

This clone was detected many times. The rearrangement joins TRBV7-9 to TRBJ2-1; a possible D gene is TRBD1 (7 bases). The length of the CDR3 is 17 residues. Germline assignment: CDR1 SEHNR and CDR2 FQNEAQ (reference sequence). V was clipped by 5 bases and J by 5 bases, with 22 bases between them. As DNA, the CDR3 is TGTGCCAGCAGCCTAGGGAGGAGGGGGACAGCAGACAATGAGCAGTTCTTC. Amino acid sequence: CASSLGRRGTADNEQFF.

The chain has TRBV5-8 and TRBJ1-2, with 9 positions matching TRBD1. There are 14 residues in the CDR3. The germline CDR1 and CDR2 sequences are SGHTS and YDEGEE. V was pared by 4 bases and J by 8 bases, with 9 bases of the junction left unmatched. CDR3 in amino acids: CASSDGTGYYGYTF. The CDR3 DNA is TGTGCCAGCAGCGACGGGACAGGGTATTACGGCTACACCTTC.

V and J are TRBV19 and TRBJ2-2, with 14 bases lining up with TRBD2. The CDR3 covers 19 residues. Per germline, CDR1 LNHDA and CDR2 SQIVND (reference sequence). J gave up 0 bases and V 4 bases, and 7 bases lay outside the gene matches. The CDR3 reads CASSKGLAGEITNTGELFF. For the CDR3, the DNA is TGTGCCAGTAGTAAGGGACTAGCGGGGGAGATTACGAACACCGGGGAGCTGTTTTTT.

The chain carries TRBV7-6 and TRBJ2-7; perhaps TRBD1 as D (5 bases). CDR1 and CDR2 from the germline V gene are SGHVS and FNYEAQ. V was pared by 3 bases and J by 2 bases, with 5 bases between. The CDR3 extends over 12 amino acids. CDR3 in amino acids: CASSLDTYEQYF. The CDR3 DNA is TGTGCCAGCAGCTTGGACACCTACGAGCAGTACTTC.

The chain joins TRBV5-4 to TRBJ2-7, with D perhaps TRBD2 (6 bases). The ends were cut back, 3 bases at V and 6 bases at J, with 16 bases in the middle. CDR1 SGHNT and CDR2 YYREEE come from the germline V gene (reference sequence). The CDR3 has 14 amino acids. CDR3 loop: CASSYPSGRGEQYF. The CDR3 nucleotides are TGTGCCAGCAGCTACCCCTCCGGGAGAGGCGAGCAGTACTTC.

The chain carries TRBV24-1 and TRBJ2-3; 9 bases align to TRBD2. CDR1 KGHDR and CDR2 SFDVKD come from the germline V gene. The CDR3 has 19 residues. V lost 5 bases, J lost 5 bases, and 19 bases stayed unmatched. The CDR3 region has the DNA TGTGCCACCAGTGGTGGGTGGCTAGCGGGGTATGCGAGTGGAGATACGCAGTATTTT. Translated, it gives CATSGGWLAGYASGDTQYF.

V is TRBV3-1 (or the pseudogene TRBV3-2) and J is TRBJ2-7; 7 bases map to TRBD1. The CDR3 is 13 residues long. V trimming: 3 bases; J trimming: 3 bases; junction bases outside the gene matches: 2. The germline V gene has CDR1 LGHDT and CDR2 YNNKEL (reference sequence). CDR3 nucleotides: TGTGCCAGCAGCCATTCAGGGGGCTACGAGCAGTACTTC. Encoded protein: CASSHSGGYEQYF.

The rearrangement links TRBV4-1 to TRBJ2-7, with D maybe TRBD2 (5 bases). The CDR3 has 14 residues. Trimming took 0 bases from V and 3 from J, leaving 9 bases between them. Germline-derived CDR1 and CDR2 are MGHRA and YSYEKL. As DNA, the CDR3 is TGCGCCAGCAGCCAAGAAGAGGGCAACTACGAGCAGTACTTC. Protein product: CASSQEEGNYEQYF.

The chain has TRBV11-2 and TRBJ1-6; weak D call: TRBD1 (6 bases). Germline CDR1 reads SGHAT; CDR2 reads FQNNGV. The CDR3 loop spans 16 amino acids. The V and J ends lost 0 bases and 6 bases respectively, with 12 bases between them. The CDR3 here is CASSLDGGAANSPLHF. The CDR3, as DNA: TGTGCCAGCAGCTTAGATGGGGGGGCTGCTAATTCACCCCTCCACTTT.

The chain combines TRBV19 with TRBJ2-7; D might be TRBD2 (6 bases). Between the trimmed V and J ends, which lost 6 bases and 4 bases, there was a span of 10 bases. This CDR3 region has 12 residues. Germline assignment: CDR1 LNHDA and CDR2 SQIVND (reference sequence). CDR3 protein: CASSPGRYEQYF. CDR3 DNA sequence: TGTGCCAGTAGCCCTGGGAGGTACGAGCAGTACTTC.

The chain uses TRBV4-1 and TRBJ1-2, with a weak D call TRBD1 (6 bases). The CDR3 totals 15 residues. Germline V lookup: CDR1 MGHRA, CDR2 YSYEKL. V was trimmed by 2 bases and J by 4 bases, leaving 14 bases between them. As DNA, the CDR3 is TGCGCCAGCAGCCAACAAACCGGACAGAGCTATGGCTACACCTTC. This translates into CASSQQTGQSYGYTF.